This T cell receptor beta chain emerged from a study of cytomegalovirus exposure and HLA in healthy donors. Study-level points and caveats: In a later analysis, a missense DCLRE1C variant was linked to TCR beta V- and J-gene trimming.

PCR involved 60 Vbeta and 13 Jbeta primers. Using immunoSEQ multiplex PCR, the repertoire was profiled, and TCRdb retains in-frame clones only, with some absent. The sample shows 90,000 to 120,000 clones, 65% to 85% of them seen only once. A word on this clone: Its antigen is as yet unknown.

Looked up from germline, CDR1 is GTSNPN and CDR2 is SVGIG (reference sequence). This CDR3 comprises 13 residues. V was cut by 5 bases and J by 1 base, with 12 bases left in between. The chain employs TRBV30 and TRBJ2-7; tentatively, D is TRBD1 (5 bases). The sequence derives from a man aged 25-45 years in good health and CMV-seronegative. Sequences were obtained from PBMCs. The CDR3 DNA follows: TGTGCCTGGGGCCCAGGGAAGTCCTACGAGCAGTACTTC. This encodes CAWGPGKSYEQYF.